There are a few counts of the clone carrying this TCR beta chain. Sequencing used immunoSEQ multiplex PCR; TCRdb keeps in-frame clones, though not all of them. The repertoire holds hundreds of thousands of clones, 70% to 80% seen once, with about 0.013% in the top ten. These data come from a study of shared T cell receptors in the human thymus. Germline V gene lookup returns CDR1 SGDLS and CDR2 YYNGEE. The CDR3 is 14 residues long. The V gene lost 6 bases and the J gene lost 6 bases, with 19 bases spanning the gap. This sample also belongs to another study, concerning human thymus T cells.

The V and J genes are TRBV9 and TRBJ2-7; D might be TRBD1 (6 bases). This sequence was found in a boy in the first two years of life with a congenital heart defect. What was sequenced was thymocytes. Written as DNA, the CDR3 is TGTGCCAGCACCCCCGGGACAACCCTGGGCGAGCAGTACTTC. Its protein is CASTPGTTLGEQYF.